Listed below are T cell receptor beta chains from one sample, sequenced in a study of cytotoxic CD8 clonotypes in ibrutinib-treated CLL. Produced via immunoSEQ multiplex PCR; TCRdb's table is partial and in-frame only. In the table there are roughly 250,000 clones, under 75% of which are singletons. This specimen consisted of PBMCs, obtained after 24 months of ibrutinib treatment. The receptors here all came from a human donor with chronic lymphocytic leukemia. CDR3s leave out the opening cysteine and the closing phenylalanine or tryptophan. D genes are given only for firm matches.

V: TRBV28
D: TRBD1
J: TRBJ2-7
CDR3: ASSASGTGDEQY

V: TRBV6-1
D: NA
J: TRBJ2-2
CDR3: ASSVVSVGELF

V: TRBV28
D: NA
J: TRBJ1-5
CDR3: ASSPLQGYGNQPQH

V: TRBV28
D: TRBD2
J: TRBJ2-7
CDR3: ASSRTRLAGDHEQY

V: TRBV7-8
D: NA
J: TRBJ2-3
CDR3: ASSLNGGTDTQY

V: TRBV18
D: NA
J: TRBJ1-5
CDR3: ASSHRTDSFNQPQH

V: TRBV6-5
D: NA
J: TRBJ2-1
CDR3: ASSSPGTPHNEQF

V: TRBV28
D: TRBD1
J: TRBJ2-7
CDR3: ASSPTGRLGEQY

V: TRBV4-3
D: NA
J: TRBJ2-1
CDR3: ASSQEFSALRDNEQF

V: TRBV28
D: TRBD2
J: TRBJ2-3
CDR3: ASMAGGRSDTQY

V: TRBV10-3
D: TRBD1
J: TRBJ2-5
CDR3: AISEARDRPTQY

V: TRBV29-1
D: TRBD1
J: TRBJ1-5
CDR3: SVGTGDSNQPQH

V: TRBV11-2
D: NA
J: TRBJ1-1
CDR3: ASSLVSPTEAF

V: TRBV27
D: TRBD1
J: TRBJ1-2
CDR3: ASGAGTGIYGYT

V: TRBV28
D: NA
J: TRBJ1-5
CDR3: ASSFQGPGKPQH

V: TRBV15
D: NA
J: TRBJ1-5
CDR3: ATSRDQGITQPQH

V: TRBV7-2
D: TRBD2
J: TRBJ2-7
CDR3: ASSLSGRSSYEQY

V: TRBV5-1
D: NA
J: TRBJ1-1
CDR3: ASRTGLNTEAF

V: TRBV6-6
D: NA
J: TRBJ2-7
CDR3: ASSYSSTKAYEQY

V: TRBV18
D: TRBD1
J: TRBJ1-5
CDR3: ASTSGGEVQPQH

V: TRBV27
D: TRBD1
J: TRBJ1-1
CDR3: ASSSRGPNTEAF

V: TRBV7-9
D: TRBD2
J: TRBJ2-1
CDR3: ASSSLGTSGRKGEQF

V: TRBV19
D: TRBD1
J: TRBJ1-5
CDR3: ASDRVNSNQPQH

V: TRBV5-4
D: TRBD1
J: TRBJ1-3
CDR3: ASSLQGAPGNTIY

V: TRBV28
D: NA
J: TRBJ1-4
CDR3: ASSSQGMGGEKLF

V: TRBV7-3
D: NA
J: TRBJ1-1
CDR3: ASSLMRDTEAF

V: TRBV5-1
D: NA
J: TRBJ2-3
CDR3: ASLITGADTQY

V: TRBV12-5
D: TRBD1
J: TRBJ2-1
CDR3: ASGRQGGYEQF

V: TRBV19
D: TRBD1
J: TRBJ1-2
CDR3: ASSTRGGDYGYT

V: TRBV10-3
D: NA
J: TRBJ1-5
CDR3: AITGEDISNQPQH

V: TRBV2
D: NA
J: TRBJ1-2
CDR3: ASSEYGGYT

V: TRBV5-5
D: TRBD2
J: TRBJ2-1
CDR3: ASSSQTSGRFVEQF

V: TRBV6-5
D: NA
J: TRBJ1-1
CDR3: ASSYDSFEAF

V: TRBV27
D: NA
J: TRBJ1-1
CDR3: ASSLEGWNTEAF

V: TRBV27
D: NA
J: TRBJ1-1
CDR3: ASSWAENTEAF

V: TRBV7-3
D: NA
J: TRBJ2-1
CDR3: ASSPSPSGEQF

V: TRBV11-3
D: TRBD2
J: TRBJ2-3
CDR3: ASSLTPGLGVADTQY

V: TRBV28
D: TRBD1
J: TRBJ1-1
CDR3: ASNYRGDTEAF

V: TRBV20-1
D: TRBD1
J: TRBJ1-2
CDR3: RAGQGDGYT

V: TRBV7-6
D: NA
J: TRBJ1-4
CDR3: ASSLSQSNEKLF

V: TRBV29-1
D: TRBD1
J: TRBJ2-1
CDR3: SVGRGRNNEQF